Listed here are 26 T cell receptor beta chains from one sample, sequenced in a study of PD-L1 blockade in urothelial cancer (dated by TCRdb to the late 2010s). What the time point label conveys for this sample: peripheral blood 6 weeks after treatment start. The library was produced with the immunoSEQ multiplex PCR assay. Here the immuneACCESS table is served through TCRdb, limited to in-frame sequences with V and J called. Missing clones are a known gap in these copies; in checked studies unresolved V genes cover under half, and the rest lacks a known reason. This sample lists about 66,000 clones; 88% were detected once. The ten largest clones add up to approximately 10% of the sample. The sequenced sample was PBMCs, obtained around atezolizumab (anti-PD-L1) treatment. Receptors originate from a man aged 55 to 70 with urothelial cancer.

The chain links TRBV5-8 to TRBJ1-6; D is perhaps TRBD1 (5 bases). V was trimmed by 4 bases and J by 2 bases, leaving 10 bases between them. Germline lookup yields CDR1 SGHTS and CDR2 YDEGEE. The CDR3 has 15 residues. The CDR3 protein is CASSGGVTYNSPLHF. CDR3 sequence (DNA): TGTGCCAGCAGCGGGGGGGTCACCTATAATTCACCCCTCCACTTT.

This chain links TRBV5-4 with TRBJ1-2; a possible D gene is TRBD1 (6 bases). V was clipped by 4 bases and J by 5 bases, with 9 bases between them. The CDR3 runs to 12 residues. CDR1 is SGHNT, CDR2 YYREEE, per germline (reference sequence). CDR3 sequence reads: CASSLDRYGYTF. Written as DNA, the CDR3 is TGTGCCAGCAGCCTGGACAGATATGGCTACACCTTC.

The V and J genes are TRBV27 and TRBJ1-2; D unclear. CDR1 and CDR2 from the germline V gene are MNHEY and SMNVEV (reference sequence). The CDR3 sequence is 14 residues long. The germline V and J ends were trimmed by 3 bases and 6 bases, with 14 bases remaining between them. The CDR3 DNA reads as TGTGCCAGCAGTTTTGCGGGTGGGTTAGATGGCTACACCTTC. Translating it yields CASSFAGGLDGYTF.

This clone was seen just once. This chain uses TRBV7-3 with TRBJ2-1, with 7 bases matching TRBD2. Germline values: CDR1 SGHTA, CDR2 FQGTGA. The CDR3 consists of 15 residues. Germline trimming cut 5 bases from V and 10 bases from J; bases unmatched to any gene: 14. DNA of the CDR3: TGTGCCAGCAGCCCGAAGCGGGGATTGGTCGCGGAGCAGTTCTTC. Its translation is CASSPKRGLVAEQFF.

The chain uses TRBV30 and TRBJ1-3; 8 positions agree with TRBD1. The germline V gene encodes CDR1 GTSNPN and CDR2 SVGIG (reference sequence). The CDR3 length is 16 residues. V shed 3 bases, J shed 0 bases, and the junction held 7 bases outside the gene matches. This chain's CDR3 is CAWRLTGAISGNTIYF. The CDR3 DNA reads TGTGCCTGGAGACTGACAGGGGCGATCTCTGGAAACACCATATATTTT.

This chain uses TRBV11-3 with TRBJ1-5, with no clear D. The V end was cut by 0 bases, the J end by 5 bases, with 5 bases between. In germline, CDR1 is SGHNT, CDR2 YENEEA. This CDR3 comprises 13 residues. DNA for the CDR3: TGTGCCAGCAGCTTAGAGAGTTATCAGCCCCAGCATTTT. Its translation is CASSLESYQPQHF.

The chain joins TRBV7-9 to TRBJ1-1, with 9 bases identical to TRBD1. The germline V gene has CDR1 SEHNR and CDR2 FQNEAQ (reference sequence). The V gene end was trimmed by 5 bases and the J gene end by 1 base; junction bases not matched to a gene: 2. The CDR3 loop spans 14 amino acids. The CDR3 spells CASSHRGPNTEAFF. The DNA for the CDR3 is TGTGCCAGCAGCCACAGGGGGCCGAACACTGAAGCTTTCTTT. Together with reference TRBV7-9 and TRBJ1-1, the CDR3 gives the full variable domain: DTGVSQNPRHKITKRGQNVTFRCDPISEHNRLYWYRQTLGQGPEFLTYFQNEAQLEKSRLLSDRFSAERPKGSFSTLEIQRTEQGDSAMYLCASSHRGPNTEAFFGQGTRLTVV.

The chain has TRBV7-9 and TRBJ1-2; 10 positions match TRBD1. This CDR3 comprises 14 residues. The trim removed 1 base at V and 8 bases at J, leaving 4 bases unmatched. Germline V CDR1 and CDR2: SEHNR, FQNEAQ (reference sequence). CDR3 loop: CASSLGQGAGGYTF. In nucleotides, the CDR3 is TGTGCCAGCAGCTTAGGACAGGGGGCAGGAGGCTACACCTTC.

The J gene is TRBJ2-7, the V gene TRBV15, with unresolved D. CDR3 length: 17 residues. V dropped 4 bases and J dropped 3 bases, with 22 bases sitting between them. The germline V gene encodes CDR1 LNHNV and CDR2 YYDKDF (reference sequence). The CDR3 reads CATSNSEASILVYEQYF. CDR3 DNA: TGTGCCACCAGCAACTCCGAGGCAAGTATCCTTGTCTACGAGCAGTACTTC.

This sequence joins TRBV5-1 and TRBJ1-5; D gene unclear. Trimming left V 0 bases short and J 2 bases short, with 18 bases between. The CDR3 has 18 residues. The V gene's germline CDR1 is SGHRS and CDR2 YFSETQ. The DNA for the CDR3 is TGCGCCAGCAGCTTGGATACCAAAAAGGCTGGAGGCAATCAGCCCCAGCATTTT. It codes for CASSLDTKKAGGNQPQHF.

V gene TRBV6-5 combines with J gene TRBJ2-1, with 8 bases aligning to TRBD2. The CDR3 has 13 residues. The V gene's germline CDR1 is MNHEY and CDR2 SVGAGI. V shed 7 bases and J 7 bases; nucleotides not matched to a gene: 6. The CDR3 DNA is TGTGCCAGCATGGTTAGCGGGAATAATGAGCAGTTCTTC. It encodes CASMVSGNNEQFF.

The chain employs TRBV7-9 and TRBJ2-7; TRBD1 agrees at 9 bases. This CDR3 region has 14 residues. V lost 6 bases and J lost 2; bases outside the gene matches: 5. CDR1 SEHNR and CDR2 FQNEAQ come from the germline V gene (reference sequence). The CDR3 DNA is TGTGCCAGCAGTGATCGGACAGGGGCCTACGAGCAGTACTTC. Protein product: CASSDRTGAYEQYF.

The chain links TRBV4-2 to TRBJ1-5, with TRBD1 identical over 7 bases. The germline gives CDR1 LGHNA, CDR2 YNFKEQ. There are 15 residues in the CDR3. Losses at the gene ends were 4 bases for V and 2 bases for J; bases not matched to a gene: 5. CDR3 region: CASSLGTARNQPQHF. As DNA, the CDR3 is TGTGCCAGCAGCCTAGGGACAGCTCGCAATCAGCCCCAGCATTTT.

The rearrangement joins TRBV4-3 to TRBJ1-2; D might be TRBD1 (5 bases). Trimming stripped 0 bases from V and 4 bases from J, with 9 bases between. Germline V gives CDR1 LGHNA, CDR2 YSLEER. The CDR3 loop spans 14 amino acids. The CDR3 spells CASSQDQGSYGYTF. CDR3 nucleotides: TGCGCCAGCAGCCAAGACCAGGGCAGCTATGGCTACACCTTC.

This clone was seen a handful of times. This rearrangement joins TRBV30 to TRBJ1-1, with D unclear. The CDR3 has 12 residues. Germline assignment: CDR1 GTSNPN and CDR2 SVGIG (reference sequence). Trimming pared 3 bases from V and 11 bases from J, leaving 16 bases between. Here the CDR3 DNA reads TGTGCCTGGAGCAAGGAGGGTAGGAGGGCTTTCTTT. It specifies CAWSKEGRRAFF.

This clone has more than one count but fewer than ten. The CDR3 DNA reads TGTGCCAGCAGTGAGGGCAGGGGATTGTCACCCCTCCACTTT. Protein product: CASSEGRGLSPLHF. This sequence joins TRBV6-1 and TRBJ1-6; TRBD1 is a possible D gene (6 bases). Germline-derived CDR1 and CDR2 are MNHNS and SASEGT. This CDR3 region has 14 residues. Trimming removed 3 bases from V and 10 bases from J, with 13 bases in between.

This clone appeared once. V is TRBV5-1 and J is TRBJ2-7, with D possibly TRBD1 on 5 matching bases. The CDR3 runs 14 residues. Germline CDR1 SGHRS, CDR2 YFSETQ. Between the trimmed V and J ends, which lost 4 bases and 2 bases, there was a span of 13 bases. The DNA of the CDR3 is TGCGCCAGCAGCGACACAGGTTCTCCCTACGAGCAGTACTTC. Its translation: CASSDTGSPYEQYF.

The rearrangement links TRBV19 to TRBJ2-3, with 10 positions matching TRBD2. Looked up from germline, CDR1 is LNHDA and CDR2 is SQIVND (reference sequence). V lost 2 bases and J lost 13; bases outside the gene matches: 12. The CDR3 is made up of 15 amino acids. This CDR3 is CASSISLAGGGEKYF. Here the CDR3 DNA reads TGTGCCAGTAGTATAAGCTTAGCGGGAGGCGGGGAGAAGTATTTT.

The chain uses TRBV5-5 and TRBJ1-6; 8 bases agree with TRBD1. The CDR3 has 15 residues. V lost 3 bases and J lost 7; bases outside the gene matches: 6. Germline CDR1 reads SGHKS; CDR2 reads YYEKEE (reference sequence). This chain's CDR3 is CASSSGQGINSPLHF. CDR3 nucleotide sequence: TGTGCCAGCAGCTCTGGACAGGGTATCAATTCACCCCTCCACTTT.

V gene TRBV7-9 combines with J gene TRBJ1-3; 7 bases map to TRBD1. CDR1 and CDR2 from the germline V gene are SEHNR and FQNEAQ (reference sequence). The CDR3 runs 14 residues. V lost 5 bases, J lost 4 bases, and 5 bases stayed unmatched. The CDR3 DNA follows: TGTGCCAGCAGCACAGGGGACAGCGGAAACACCATATATTTT. It is translated as CASSTGDSGNTIYF.

The chain joins TRBV4-3 to TRBJ2-2; weak D call: TRBD2 (5 bases). From germline, CDR1 is LGHNA and CDR2 YSLEER. There are 15 residues in the CDR3. Deletions cut 0 bases from V and 4 bases from J, with 9 bases between. CDR3 DNA: TGCGCCAGCAGCCAAGAAGCTAGCTCCACCGGGGAGCTGTTTTTT. This codes for CASSQEASSTGELFF.

The rearrangement joins TRBV30 to TRBJ1-4, with 7 positions matching TRBD1. Germline V CDR1 and CDR2: GTSNPN, SVGIG (reference sequence). V lost 0 bases to trimming and J lost 2 bases; unmatched junction nucleotides: 6. The CDR3 runs to 16 residues. The CDR3 reads CAWSVTQGGTNEKLFF. The CDR3 DNA sequence: TGTGCCTGGAGTGTAACCCAGGGGGGCACTAATGAAAAACTGTTTTTT.

The gene calls are TRBV30 and TRBJ2-2; maybe TRBD2 (7 bases). This CDR3 has 16 amino acids. The V gene's germline CDR1 is GTSNPN and CDR2 SVGIG (reference sequence). V was clipped by 3 bases and J by 5 bases, with 19 bases between them. In DNA, the CDR3 is TGTGCCTGGAGAGAAGGGGGGGGGTCTATAACCGGGGAGCTGTTTTTT. Encoded protein: CAWREGGGSITGELFF.

The CDR3 here is CASSGTVNNYGYTF. The CDR3 DNA follows: TGTGCCTCTTCCGGGACAGTGAATAACTATGGCTACACCTTC. The chain recombines TRBV19 with TRBJ1-2, with TRBD1 identical over 7 bases. The CDR3 spans 14 residues. Per germline, CDR1 LNHDA and CDR2 SQIVND (reference sequence). V shed 11 bases, J shed 1 base, and the junction held 10 bases outside the gene matches. The variable domain in full, completed from reference TRBV19 and TRBJ1-2, reads DGGITQSPKYLFRKEGQNVTLSCEQNLNHDAMYWYRQDPGQGLRLIYYSQIVNDFQKGDIAEGYSVSREKKESFPLTVTSAQKNPTAFYLCASSGTVNNYGYTFGSGTRLTVV.

A note on this clone: Other DNA variants within this sample encode the same CDR3. The CDR3 sequence is CASSVSYQTGNTEAFF. The CDR3, as DNA: TGTGCCAGCAGCGTCAGCTACCAAACAGGGAACACTGAAGCTTTCTTT. The chain is built from TRBV9 and TRBJ1-1, with a weak D call TRBD1 (5 bases). Looked up from germline, CDR1 is SGDLS and CDR2 is YYNGEE. Trimming took off 2 bases at V and 1 base at J, with 15 bases between the two ends. This CDR3 has 16 residues. The full variable domain, rest sourced from reference TRBV9 and TRBJ1-1, is DSGVTQTPKHLITATGQRVTLRCSPRSGDLSVYWYQQSLDQGLQFLIQYYNGEERAKGNILERFSAQQFPDLHSELNLSSLELGDSALYFCASSVSYQTGNTEAFFGQGTRLTVV.

The chain has TRBV21-1 and TRBJ2-2; the D call in the table, TRBD2, was not verified against the DNA. TRBV21-1 represents a pseudogene. There are 16 residues in the CDR3. CDR3 residues: CASSVFRVHYTGELFF. CDR3 coding DNA: TGTGCCAGCAGCGTCTTCCGGGTCCATTACACCGGGGAGCTGTTTTTT.